These 11 T cell receptor beta chains were sequenced from one sample in a study of OX40 agonist ivuxolimab in advanced cancers. Assay used: immunoSEQ multiplex PCR; TCRdb lists only in-frame clones, some missing. The profile shows around 84,000 clones, 84% of them singletons. The input for sequencing was CD4+ or CD8+ T cells sorted from blood, taken in a trial of the OX40 agonist ivuxolimab. The source of these receptors is an adult with an advanced solid tumor such as melanoma, head and neck, liver or kidney cancer.

The chain combines TRBV5-1 with TRBJ2-5, with TRBD2 matching over 7 bases. There are 16 residues in the CDR3. J lost 1 base, V lost 3 bases, and 9 bases had no gene match. Germline V gene sequence: CDR1 SGHRS, CDR2 YFSETQ. CDR3 sequence reads: CASSWPSGVIQETQYF. CDR3 nucleotides: TGCGCCAGCAGCTGGCCCAGCGGGGTTATCCAAGAGACCCAGTACTTC. The variable domain in full, with the rest retrieved from reference TRBV5-1 and TRBJ2-5, is KAGVTQTPRYLIKTRGQQVTLSCSPISGHRSVSWYQQTPGQGLQFLFEYFSETQRNKGNFPGRFSGRQFSNSRSEMNVSTLELGDSALYLCASSWPSGVIQETQYFGPGTRLLVL.

This clone was observed once. The chain recombines TRBV6-5 with TRBJ2-1; 13 bases fit TRBD2. J lost 7 bases, V lost 2 bases, and 5 bases had no gene match. This CDR3 is built from 16 residues. The germline V gene has CDR1 MNHEY and CDR2 SVGAGI. As DNA, the CDR3 is TGTGCCAGCAGTTACAGGACTAGCGGGGGCCGTAATGAGCAGTTCTTC. Translated, it gives CASSYRTSGGRNEQFF.

V and J are TRBV20-1 and TRBJ1-2; 7 bases are shared with TRBD1. The CDR3 consists of 10 residues. Per the germline V gene, CDR1 is DFQATT and CDR2 is SNEGSKA (reference sequence). V lost 5 bases, J lost 8 bases, and 2 bases stayed unmatched. CDR3 coding DNA: TGCAGTGCTCAGGGGGTCGGCTACACCTTC. Translated: CSAQGVGYTF.

The rearrangement uses TRBV4-1 and TRBJ2-7; 9 nucleotides align to TRBD2. Trimming at V came to 0 bases and at J to 5 bases, leaving 17 bases not matched to a gene. This CDR3 region has 19 residues. Germline CDR1 and CDR2: MGHRA and YSYEKL. In DNA, the CDR3 is TGCGCCAGCAGCCAAGATCCGGGCGGGGGGGCTTTAGGGTACCACGAGCAGTACTTC. Its protein is CASSQDPGGGALGYHEQYF.

This sequence joins TRBV28 and TRBJ1-6; TRBD1 might be the D (5 bases). Germline values: CDR1 MDHEN, CDR2 SYDVKM. The V and J ends lost 3 bases and 8 bases respectively, with 14 bases between them. This CDR3 is built from 15 residues. CDR3 in amino acids: CASSFQGLVDSPLHF. DNA of the CDR3: TGTGCCAGCAGTTTCCAGGGTTTAGTGGATTCACCCCTCCACTTT.

The V gene is TRBV6-1, the J gene TRBJ2-3; 9 bases line up with TRBD1. Unmatched junction bases numbered 5, after V lost 4 bases and J lost 3 bases. Germline V gives CDR1 MNHNS, CDR2 SASEGT. The CDR3 covers 15 residues. This CDR3 is CASSARDRVTDTQYF. Here the CDR3 DNA reads TGTGCCAGCAGTGCAAGGGACAGGGTGACAGATACGCAGTATTTT.

The chain is built from TRBV14 and TRBJ2-7, with TRBD2 identical over 10 bases. V shed 3 bases, J shed 6 bases, and the junction held 5 bases outside the gene matches. CDR1 and CDR2 (germline): SGHDN, FVKESK. CDR3 size: 14 residues. The CDR3 protein is CASSHGTSAGEQYF. The CDR3, as DNA: TGTGCCAGCAGCCACGGGACTAGCGCGGGCGAGCAGTACTTC.

V and J are TRBV30 and TRBJ1-1, with 7 bases lining up with TRBD1. The CDR3 consists of 17 residues. Germline CDR1 reads GTSNPN; CDR2 reads SVGIG (reference sequence). V lost 4 bases, J lost 0 bases, and 14 bases stayed unmatched. The CDR3 protein is CAWNPTGFYHMNTEAFF. Here the CDR3 DNA reads TGTGCCTGGAACCCGACAGGGTTCTACCACATGAACACTGAAGCTTTCTTT.

This sequence joins TRBV10-3 and TRBJ2-3; 11 positions match TRBD2. From germline, CDR1 is ENHRY and CDR2 SYGVKD. The CDR3 extends over 14 amino acids. V dropped 9 bases and J dropped 1; count of bases not matched to a gene: 3. The CDR3 here is CAIRSGRGTDTQYF. The CDR3 DNA reads as TGTGCCATTCGTAGCGGGAGGGGCACAGATACGCAGTATTTT.

As concerns this clone: Other DNA sequences of this sample code for an identical CDR3. This chain links TRBV7-9 with TRBJ2-7; 10 nucleotides agree with TRBD1. CDR1 is SEHNR and CDR2 is FQNEAQ in the germline V gene (reference sequence). The CDR3 runs 16 residues. V shed 0 bases and J 1 base; nucleotides not matched to a gene: 3. The CDR3 DNA sequence: TGTGCCAGCAGCTTAGCGACAGGGGGCCGGTCCTACGAGCAGTACTTC. This sequence encodes CASSLATGGRSYEQYF.

In this sample, this clone turned up once. This sequence joins TRBV9 and TRBJ2-7; TRBD1 matches at 7 bases. This CDR3 spans 14 amino acids. J was trimmed by 1 base and V by 3 bases; bases with no gene match: 4. The germline V gene encodes CDR1 SGDLS and CDR2 YYNGEE. The chain's CDR3 is CASSDDRDSYEQYF. The CDR3 DNA follows: TGTGCCAGCAGCGATGACAGGGATTCCTACGAGCAGTACTTC. The full variable domain, its missing parts supplied by reference TRBV9 and TRBJ2-7, is DSGVTQTPKHLITATGQRVTLRCSPRSGDLSVYWYQQSLDQGLQFLIQYYNGEERAKGNILERFSAQQFPDLHSELNLSSLELGDSALYFCASSDDRDSYEQYFGPGTRLTVT.